Listed below are T cell receptor beta chains from one sample, sequenced in a study of graft-versus-host responses after intestinal transplantation. Sequencing used immunoSEQ multiplex PCR; TCRdb keeps in-frame clones, though not all of them. The data show over 75,000 clones, with over 75% seen just once and roughly 7.3% held by the top ten. These receptors' antigens are unknown. The source material was unstimulated CD8+ T cells sorted from spleen or lymph node cells, sampled before transplant. The receptors were sampled from a human donor who was the organ donor for an intestinal transplant. CDR3s include the opening cysteine and the closing phenylalanine or tryptophan. The D gene is left open where the match is weak. Only part of the rows carry a size: once, few, many, or a class if the clone is expanded.

V gene,D gene,clone size,J gene,CDR3 protein,CDR3 DNA
TRBV7-2,TRBD2,-,TRBJ2-7,CASSFGGGHEQYF,TGTGCCAGCAGCTTCGGCGGGGGACACGAGCAGTACTTC
TRBV4-1,-,-,TRBJ2-5,CASSQESLQETQYF,TGCGCCAGCAGCCAAGAGTCGCTCCAAGAGACCCAGTACTTC
TRBV4-2,-,-,TRBJ1-1,CASSQDLWGDTEAFF,TGTGCCAGCAGCCAAGATTTGTGGGGAGACACTGAAGCTTTCTTT
TRBV4-1,-,-,TRBJ2-7,CASSQVALYHEQYF,TGCGCCAGCAGCCAAGTGGCCCTGTACCACGAGCAGTACTTC
TRBV2,-,-,TRBJ1-4,CASSYMGSDEKLFF,TGTGCCAGCAGTTACATGGGAAGCGATGAAAAACTGTTTTTT
TRBV14,-,-,TRBJ1-1,CASSHRGKDTEAFF,TGTGCCAGCAGTCACCGGGGGAAGGACACTGAAGCTTTCTTT
TRBV4-1,-,-,TRBJ2-7,CASSQLSWGTRTPYEQYF,TGCGCCAGCAGCCAGCTCTCGTGGGGGACGAGGACCCCCTACGAGCAGTACTTC
TRBV2,TRBD1,-,TRBJ2-7,CASSEGLGRDRWSYEQYF,TGTGCCAGCAGTGAAGGCTTAGGTCGGGACAGGTGGAGCTACGAGCAGTACTTC
TRBV7-9,TRBD1,-,TRBJ1-4,CASSPTGGANEKLFF,TGTGCCAGCAGCCCTACAGGGGGCGCGAATGAAAAACTGTTTTTT
TRBV5-6,-,-,TRBJ2-3,CASRLASTDTQYF,TGTGCCAGCAGACTAGCTAGCACAGATACGCAGTATTTT
TRBV7-9,TRBD1,-,TRBJ1-4,CASRNQGVTNEKLFF,TGTGCCAGCCGTAATCAGGGGGTCACTAATGAAAAACTGTTTTTT
TRBV7-2,-,-,TRBJ2-7,CASSFPRTEVRYEQYF,TGTGCCAGCAGCTTCCCAAGGACTGAAGTCCGGTACGAGCAGTACTTC
TRBV4-2,-,-,TRBJ2-1,CASSQDRGDYNEQFF,TGTGCCAGCAGCCAAGACAGGGGGGACTACAATGAGCAGTTCTTC
TRBV12-5,TRBD1,-,TRBJ1-2,CASGFGQADGYTF,TGTGCTAGTGGTTTTGGACAGGCGGATGGCTACACCTTC
TRBV9,TRBD2,-,TRBJ2-1,CASSETSTELNEQFF,TGTGCCAGCAGCGAGACTAGCACGGAACTCAATGAGCAGTTCTTC
TRBV30,-,once,TRBJ2-7,CAWGNLYGQYF,TGTGCCTGGGGGAATCTCTACGGGCAGTACTTC
TRBV5-1,-,-,TRBJ2-1,CASKWTSYNEQFF,TGCGCCAGCAAATGGACCTCCTACAATGAGCAGTTCTTC
TRBV6-4,TRBD2,few,TRBJ2-1,CASSEVGGGNEQFF,TGTGCCAGCAGTGAGGTGGGGGGGGGTAATGAGCAGTTCTTC
TRBV6-1,-,-,TRBJ1-4,CASSSGVLNEKLFF,TGTGCCAGCAGTTCAGGTGTACTAAATGAAAAACTGTTTTTT
TRBV6-5,-,-,TRBJ2-1,CASIGPSSYNEQFF,TGTGCCAGCATTGGACCCTCCTCCTACAATGAGCAGTTCTTC
TRBV27,TRBD1,-,TRBJ1-1,CASSLISGQLNTEAFF,TGTGCCAGCAGTCTAATCTCGGGACAGCTGAACACTGAAGCTTTCTTT
TRBV4-2,-,-,TRBJ1-6,CASSQDSLPGANSNSPLHF,TGTGCCAGCAGCCAAGATTCGCTTCCGGGGGCGAATAGCAATTCACCCCTCCACTTT
TRBV5-1,-,-,TRBJ1-3,CASSWWPYSGNTIYF,TGCGCCAGCAGCTGGTGGCCTTACTCTGGAAACACCATATATTTT
TRBV6-4,-,-,TRBJ2-2,CASSGSGTGELFF,TGTGCCAGCAGTGGAAGCGGCACCGGGGAGCTGTTTTTT
TRBV5-5,-,-,TRBJ2-2,CASSFIPFRGPGELFF,TGTGCCAGCAGCTTTATTCCCTTTCGGGGCCCAGGGGAGCTGTTTTTT
TRBV4-1,-,-,TRBJ2-7,CASSQGMSYEQYF,TGCGCCAGCAGCCAAGGTATGTCCTACGAGCAGTACTTC
TRBV5-8,-,-,TRBJ1-6,CASSFQSGNSPLHF,TGTGCCAGCAGCTTCCAGAGCGGTAATTCACCCCTCCACTTT
TRBV2,-,-,TRBJ2-7,CASTYSYEQYF,TGTGCCAGCACCTACTCCTACGAGCAGTACTTC
TRBV6-4,TRBD1,-,TRBJ2-1,CASSEAMGRGLDNEQFF,TGTGCCAGCAGTGAGGCTATGGGCAGGGGGCTGGACAATGAGCAGTTCTTC
TRBV28,-,-,TRBJ2-7,CASTLGPYEQYF,TGTGCCAGCACCTTAGGACCTTACGAGCAGTACTTC
TRBV4-1,-,-,TRBJ2-2,CASSQEGGPRVLTGELFF,TGCGCCAGCAGCCAAGAGGGTGGCCCCAGGGTTTTGACCGGGGAGCTGTTTTTT
TRBV11-1,-,-,TRBJ2-3,CASSTLRSSTDTQYF,TGTGCCAGCAGCACCCTAAGGTCCAGCACAGATACGCAGTATTTT
TRBV27,-,-,TRBJ2-2,CASSPGTNTGELFF,TGTGCCAGCAGTCCAGGTACTAACACCGGGGAGCTGTTTTTT
TRBV5-4,-,-,TRBJ1-5,CASSLLGVINQPQHF,TGTGCCAGCAGCTTGCTTGGGGTGATCAATCAGCCCCAGCATTTT
TRBV6-5,-,-,TRBJ2-3,CASSYSPGTDTQYF,TGTGCCAGCAGTTACTCGCCCGGGACAGATACGCAGTATTTT
TRBV2,-,-,TRBJ1-2,CATVGDSPPGGYTF,TGTGCCACCGTCGGGGATTCTCCGCCTGGTGGCTACACCTTC
TRBV7-2,TRBD1,-,TRBJ1-2,CASSLHRDRFYTF,TGTGCCAGCAGCTTACACCGGGACAGGTTCTACACCTTC
TRBV4-1,-,-,TRBJ2-7,CASSQEPEVYEQYF,TGCGCCAGCAGCCAAGAACCGGAGGTCTACGAGCAGTACTTC
TRBV4-1,TRBD2,-,TRBJ2-7,CASSQESAGGPGEQYF,TGCGCCAGCAGCCAAGAATCCGCGGGGGGGCCGGGTGAGCAGTACTTC
TRBV6-6,-,-,TRBJ1-5,CATDNTGNQPQHF,TGTGCCACCGATAATACAGGGAATCAGCCCCAGCATTTT
TRBV28,-,-,TRBJ1-3,CASSSHRGGNTIYF,TGTGCCAGCAGCTCCCATCGAGGTGGAAACACCATATATTTT
TRBV6-5,TRBD1,-,TRBJ1-6,CASSDRDNSPLHF,TGTGCCAGCAGTGACAGGGATAATTCACCCCTCCACTTT
TRBV27,-,-,TRBJ1-2,CASSLIGGSNYGYTF,TGTGCCAGCAGTTTAATTGGGGGGTCTAACTATGGCTACACCTTC
TRBV10-1,-,-,TRBJ2-2,CASSEEGPNTGELFF,TGCGCCAGCAGTGAGGAGGGTCCGAACACCGGGGAGCTGTTTTTT
TRBV2,-,-,TRBJ2-7,CASSQGYYEQYF,TGTGCCAGCTCCCAGGGCTACTACGAGCAGTACTTC
TRBV19,-,-,TRBJ2-7,CASSGGTEYEQYF,TGTGCCAGTAGTGGCGGGACCGAGTACGAGCAGTACTTC
TRBV30,-,-,TRBJ1-4,CAWSPGNNEKLFF,TGTGCCTGGAGTCCCGGGAATAATGAAAAACTGTTTTTT
TRBV19,-,-,TRBJ1-6,CASSVLRHSPLHF,TGTGCCAGTAGTGTTCTCCGGCATTCACCCCTCCACTTT
TRBV5-1,TRBD1,-,TRBJ1-1,CASSLGQGNEAFF,TGCGCCAGCAGCTTGGGACAGGGGAATGAAGCTTTCTTT
TRBV18,-,-,TRBJ2-7,CASSSFRVHEQYF,TGTGCCAGCTCATCTTTCAGGGTCCACGAGCAGTACTTC
TRBV27,-,-,TRBJ1-6,CASSSRRDPYSHSPLHF,TGTGCCAGCAGTTCCCGCCGGGACCCTTATTCTCATTCACCCCTCCACTTT
TRBV19,-,-,TRBJ2-7,CASSLTGLGTYEQYF,TGTGCCAGTAGTTTGACGGGGCTTGGGACCTACGAGCAGTACTTC
TRBV27,-,once,TRBJ2-7,CASSRRYPYEQYF,TGTGCCAGCAGCCGTCGATACCCTTACGAGCAGTACTTC
TRBV2,-,-,TRBJ2-7,CASLFGQGSSYEQYF,TGTGCCAGCCTATTTGGGCAGGGGAGCTCCTACGAGCAGTACTTC